The rows below give T cell receptor beta chains drawn from one sample of a study of T cells in Graves' hyperthyroidism and ophthalmopathy. TCRdb reprocessed the multiplex PCR reads via MiXCR and lists one record per CDR3 protein. The table shows around 500,000 distinct CDR3 sequences, with roughly a sixth occurring only once. Input material: blood. These receptors all stem from a woman in her 30s with Graves' ophthalmopathy. Each CDR3 is given with its conserved first and last residue. The D gene is left open where the match is weak. The size of a clone is reported for some rows only, either as once, few or many, or as a class for expanded clones.

J gene: TRBJ2-1; D gene: TRBD2; clone size: few; V gene: TRBV7-8; CDR3 DNA: TGTGCCAGCAGCCAGGGACTAGCGGGAGTAGAAGAGCAGTTCTTC; CDR3 protein: CASSQGLAGVEEQFF
J gene: TRBJ2-1; D gene: TRBD1; clone size: few; V gene: TRBV11-3; CDR3 DNA: TGTGCCAGCAGCTTAGAGGGAGGACAGGGGCCCTACAATGAGCAGTTCTTC; CDR3 protein: CASSLEGGQGPYNEQFF
J gene: TRBJ2-7; D gene: TRBD1; clone size: many; V gene: TRBV5-1; CDR3 DNA: TGCGCCAGCAGCTTGTGGGAAAACAGGGGGCGAGGGGCGAGAGGCTACGAGCAGTACTTC; CDR3 protein: CASSLWENRGRGARGYEQYF
J gene: TRBJ1-1; D gene: -; clone size: -; V gene: TRBV27; CDR3 DNA: TGTGCCAGCAGCCTACAGGAGGCCAACACTGAAGCTTTCTTT; CDR3 protein: CASSLQEANTEAFF
J gene: TRBJ2-7; D gene: TRBD2; clone size: few; V gene: TRBV19; CDR3 DNA: TGTGCCAGTAGTATGGAGCGGGGAGTCTACGAGCAGTACTTC; CDR3 protein: CASSMERGVYEQYF
J gene: TRBJ2-4; D gene: -; clone size: -; V gene: TRBV6-2/TRBV6-3; CDR3 DNA: TGTGCCAGCAGTTACTCGGTCAAACCGAAAAACATTCAGTACTTC; CDR3 protein: CASSYSVKPKNIQYF
J gene: TRBJ1-2; D gene: TRBD1; clone size: -; V gene: TRBV6-2/TRBV6-3; CDR3 DNA: TGTGCCAGCAGACCGACAGGGGGTGGAGGCTACACCTTC; CDR3 protein: CASRPTGGGGYTF
J gene: TRBJ1-2; D gene: -; clone size: -; V gene: TRBV19; CDR3 DNA: TGTGCCAGTAGTATAGGGTCCCAGGGGCTTTATGGCTACACCTTC; CDR3 protein: CASSIGSQGLYGYTF
J gene: TRBJ2-7; D gene: TRBD1; clone size: many; V gene: TRBV20-1; CDR3 DNA: TGCAGTGCTAGGGGACAGGGGGCGATGATAACCTACGAGCAGTACTTC; CDR3 protein: CSARGQGAMITYEQYF
J gene: TRBJ1-5; D gene: TRBD1; clone size: -; V gene: TRBV5-4; CDR3 DNA: TGTGCCAGCAGCTTGGTGGGGCAGGGGGCCCAGCCCCAGCATTTT; CDR3 protein: CASSLVGQGAQPQHF
J gene: TRBJ1-1; D gene: TRBD1; clone size: many; V gene: TRBV7-2; CDR3 DNA: TGTGCCAGCAGCCCACCTAACAGGGGCACTGAAGCTTTCTTT; CDR3 protein: CASSPPNRGTEAFF
J gene: TRBJ2-1; D gene: -; clone size: many; V gene: TRBV4-3; CDR3 DNA: TGCGCCAGCAGCCAGCAGGGTCGCCGTGAGCAGTTCTTC; CDR3 protein: CASSQQGRREQFF
J gene: TRBJ2-2; D gene: -; clone size: few; V gene: TRBV29-1; CDR3 DNA: TGCAGCGTTCGTACCGGGACAAGGGATCCTGTGGGGCTGTTTTTT; CDR3 protein: CSVRTGTRDPVGLFF
J gene: TRBJ2-5; D gene: -; clone size: few; V gene: TRBV29-1; CDR3 DNA: TGCAGCGCTTGGGAAAGAGAGACCCAGTACTTC; CDR3 protein: CSAWERETQYF
J gene: TRBJ1-4; D gene: -; clone size: -; V gene: TRBV12-3/TRBV12-4; CDR3 DNA: TGTGCCAGCAGTAATTTGGCTTGGGGAAATGAAAAACTGTTTTTT; CDR3 protein: CASSNLAWGNEKLFF